This T cell receptor beta chain was recorded in a study of T cells in Graves' hyperthyroidism and ophthalmopathy. Amplification of TCR beta CDR3 regions used RNA as the template. The HTBI primer set was used in a first-round RT-PCR of the TCR CDR3. Each CDR3 protein is one row after TCRdb ran MiXCR on the multiplex PCR reads. This table holds over 250,000 distinct CDR3 sequences, roughly 22% found once. This clonotype was detected many times. The germline CDR1 and CDR2 sequences are KGHSH and LQKENI. V was clipped by 4 bases and J by 2 bases, with 11 bases between them. The CDR3 loop spans 14 amino acids.

This TCR was sampled from a man aged 25-45 years with Graves' ophthalmopathy. The sequenced material came from blood. The chain is built from TRBV18 and TRBJ1-1; D is unresolved. CDR3 sequence (DNA): TGTGCCAGCTCACTACGCAAGGAAAACACTGAAGCTTTCTTT. It is translated as CASSLRKENTEAFF. The variable domain in full, completed from reference TRBV18 and TRBJ1-1, reads NAGVMQNPRHLVRRRGQEARLRCSPMKGHSHVYWYRQLPEEGLKFMVYLQKENIIDESGMPKERFSAEFPKEGPSILRIQQVVRGDSAAYFCASSLRKENTEAFFGQGTRLTVV.